A selection of T cell receptor beta chains follows, all from one sample in a study of cytomegalovirus exposure and HLA in healthy donors. Profiling relied on immunoSEQ multiplex PCR, and the TCRdb table lists in-frame clones only, not all of them. The sample lists about 120,000 clones, 50% to 75% seen once, with approximately 8.5% in the top ten. The sample taken for sequencing was PBMCs. The source of these receptors is a woman aged 40-49 years in good health and CMV-seropositive. Both conserved end residues are part of each CDR3. A D gene is named only where the DNA matches it firmly. Clone size is not always given. Where it is, it says once, few, many or a class for expanded clones.

J gene,clone size,D gene,V gene,CDR3 protein,CDR3 DNA
TRBJ2-1,.,.,TRBV21-1,CASSPPGTSGRSSYNEQFF,TGTGCCAGCAGCCCGCCCGGGACTAGCGGGAGGAGCTCCTACAATGAGCAGTTCTTC
TRBJ2-5,few,.,TRBV18,CASSPPSETQYF,TGTGCCAGCTCACCACCTTCGGAGACCCAGTACTTC
TRBJ2-7,.,TRBD2,TRBV11-2,CASSTGLADYEQYF,TGTGCCAGCAGCACGGGACTAGCGGACTACGAGCAGTACTTC
TRBJ2-3,.,TRBD2,TRBV10-3,CAIGTSGGAGDTQYF,TGTGCCATCGGGACTAGCGGGGGGGCGGGAGATACGCAGTATTTT
TRBJ2-2,.,TRBD2,TRBV28,CASSSSGSTGELFF,TGTGCCAGCAGTTCTAGCGGGAGCACCGGGGAGCTGTTTTTT
TRBJ2-1,many,.,TRBV6-5,CASRRDDSYNEQFF,TGTGCCAGCAGGCGGGACGACTCCTACAATGAGCAGTTCTTC
TRBJ1-5,.,.,TRBV5-8,CASSPLQGQPQHF,TGTGCCAGCAGTCCCCTCCAGGGTCAGCCCCAGCATTTT
TRBJ2-7,.,.,TRBV6-1,CASSEVDEQYF,TGTGCCAGCAGTGAAGTCGACGAGCAGTACTTC
TRBJ1-1,.,TRBD1,TRBV19,CASRQGLGGTEAFF,TGTGCCAGTAGACAGGGGCTAGGGGGCACTGAAGCTTTCTTT
TRBJ2-1,.,.,TRBV4-2,CASSRYAASENEQFF,TGTGCCAGCAGCCGCTATGCGGCATCGGAGAATGAGCAGTTCTTC
TRBJ2-1,.,.,TRBV5-6,CASSPRLGSYNEQFF,TGTGCCAGCAGCCCCCGACTAGGCTCCTACAATGAGCAGTTCTTC
TRBJ1-4,.,.,TRBV6-5,CASGLTQRKLFF,TGTGCCAGCGGACTGACACAGCGAAAACTGTTTTTT
TRBJ2-1,.,TRBD1,TRBV7-2,CASSLWGTGAANEQFF,TGTGCCAGCAGCTTGTGGGGGACAGGGGCGGCCAATGAGCAGTTCTTC
TRBJ1-1,.,.,TRBV19,CASSGQLNTEAFF,TGTGCCAGTAGCGGACAGTTGAACACTGAAGCTTTCTTT
TRBJ2-3,.,.,TRBV7-2,CASSLGSSADTQYF,TGTGCCAGCAGCTTAGGATCTAGCGCGGATACGCAGTATTTT
TRBJ2-1,.,TRBD2,TRBV4-1,CASSQEGHSSGSRNEQFF,TGCGCCAGCAGCCAAGAGGGTCACTCTAGCGGGAGCAGGAATGAGCAGTTCTTC
TRBJ2-3,.,.,TRBV7-8,CASSPRGLATDTQYF,TGTGCCAGCAGCCCCCGCGGGCTAGCCACAGATACGCAGTATTTT
TRBJ1-4,once,.,TRBV30,CAWRQLNEKLFF,TGTGCCTGGAGACAGTTAAATGAAAAACTGTTTTTT
TRBJ2-3,.,.,TRBV7-9,CASSPWTASTDTQYF,TGTGCCAGCAGCCCTTGGACAGCTAGCACAGATACGCAGTATTTT
TRBJ1-2,.,.,TRBV7-8,CASSLEAAGLQGAYGYTF,TGTGCCAGCAGCTTAGAGGCGGCAGGGCTTCAAGGTGCTTATGGCTACACCTTC
TRBJ1-1,few,TRBD1,TRBV5-6,CASSLTTGQGTEAFF,TGTGCCAGCAGCTTAACCACCGGACAGGGGACTGAAGCTTTCTTT
TRBJ2-7,.,.,TRBV5-6,CASSLRQYEQYF,TGTGCCAGCAGCTTACGTCAGTACGAGCAGTACTTC
TRBJ1-1,.,.,TRBV6-1,CASLEALHTEAFF,TGTGCCAGTCTCGAAGCGCTTCACACTGAAGCTTTCTTT
TRBJ2-7,.,TRBD2,TRBV28,CASSLGLAGAGKYEQYF,TGTGCCAGCAGCCTGGGACTAGCGGGAGCAGGGAAATACGAGCAGTACTTC
TRBJ1-1,.,.,TRBV7-9,CASSREGGRVNTEAFF,TGTGCCAGCAGCCGAGAGGGAGGGAGAGTGAACACTGAAGCTTTCTTT
TRBJ1-4,.,TRBD1,TRBV5-6,CASSVLKGAGEKLFF,TGTGCCAGCAGCGTCCTTAAGGGGGCGGGGGAAAAACTGTTTTTT
TRBJ1-1,.,.,TRBV19,CASTTGGDWNTEAFF,TGTGCCAGTACTACGGGAGGGGACTGGAACACTGAAGCTTTCTTT
TRBJ2-7,few,.,TRBV29-1,CSVEPGPYEQYF,TGCAGCGTTGAGCCAGGCCCCTACGAGCAGTACTTC
TRBJ1-1,.,.,TRBV5-6,CASSLVGRGPNTEAFF,TGTGCCAGCAGCTTGGTGGGAAGGGGCCCGAACACTGAAGCTTTCTTT
TRBJ1-1,.,.,TRBV5-1,CASSGGSLNTEAFF,TGCGCCAGCAGCGGCGGGTCATTGAACACTGAAGCTTTCTTT
TRBJ2-3,.,TRBD2,TRBV27,CASSFLLAGSTDTQYF,TGTGCCAGCAGTTTTTTGTTAGCGGGAAGCACAGATACGCAGTATTTT
TRBJ2-3,.,.,TRBV29-1,CSVWEGDFGTDTQYF,TGCAGCGTTTGGGAGGGGGACTTCGGCACAGATACGCAGTATTTT
TRBJ2-3,.,TRBD2,TRBV10-3,CAITTSGTDTQYF,TGTGCCATCACCACTAGCGGCACAGATACGCAGTATTTT
TRBJ1-1,.,TRBD1,TRBV5-1,CASSRRPSGQGAQGNTEAFF,TGCGCCAGCAGCCGCCGTCCCTCGGGACAGGGGGCGCAGGGGAACACTGAAGCTTTCTTT
TRBJ1-1,few,TRBD1,TRBV7-6,CASSFDRDTEAFF,TGTGCCAGCAGCTTTGACAGGGACACTGAAGCTTTCTTT
TRBJ2-6,.,.,TRBV5-1,CASSLQSSGANVLTF,TGCGCCAGCAGCTTACAGAGCTCTGGGGCCAACGTCCTGACTTTC
TRBJ2-1,.,TRBD2,TRBV14,CASSHRPQPSGNSYNEQFF,TGTGCCAGCAGCCACCGACCCCAACCTAGCGGGAACTCCTACAATGAGCAGTTCTTC
TRBJ2-3,.,.,TRBV5-1,CASSLSAGTDTQYF,TGCGCCAGCAGCTTGTCAGCGGGCACAGATACGCAGTATTTT
TRBJ2-5,.,.,TRBV9,CASAYSTSLGGETQYF,TGTGCCAGCGCCTACTCAACTAGCTTGGGGGGAGAGACCCAGTACTTC
TRBJ2-7,.,TRBD2,TRBV29-1,CSVLGVRGRSYEQYF,TGCAGCGTCCTAGGGGTGCGGGGGAGGTCCTACGAGCAGTACTTC
TRBJ2-7,few,TRBD1,TRBV13,CASSLLPGQAYEQYF,TGTGCCAGCAGCTTATTACCGGGACAGGCTTACGAGCAGTACTTC
TRBJ2-1,medium-sized,TRBD1,TRBV6-1,CASSEGTGGHNEQFF,TGTGCCAGCAGTGAAGGGACAGGGGGGCACAATGAGCAGTTCTTC
TRBJ2-5,.,TRBD2,TRBV5-6,CASSLGQNGGALETQYF,TGTGCCAGCAGCTTGGGGCAAAACGGGGGGGCTCTAGAGACCCAGTACTTC
TRBJ2-3,.,.,TRBV10-3,CAIRASGQNGADTQYF,TGTGCCATCAGAGCATCAGGGCAGAATGGCGCAGATACGCAGTATTTT
TRBJ2-5,.,.,TRBV2,CASSEARGFTETQYF,TGTGCCAGCAGTGAAGCCCGAGGATTTACAGAGACCCAGTACTTC
TRBJ2-7,.,TRBD1,TRBV7-9,CSSSLQGAGDEQYF,TGTTCCAGCAGCTTGCAGGGGGCTGGGGACGAGCAGTACTTC
TRBJ1-1,.,TRBD1,TRBV14,CASSQLGGRNTEAFF,TGTGCCAGCAGCCAATTAGGGGGCAGGAACACTGAAGCTTTCTTT
TRBJ2-7,.,TRBD1,TRBV5-6,CASSWGQASYEQYF,TGTGCCAGCAGCTGGGGACAGGCCTCCTACGAGCAGTACTTC
TRBJ1-2,.,TRBD1,TRBV15,CATSRPGQGLGHTF,TGTGCCACCAGCAGACCGGGACAGGGACTTGGCCACACCTTC